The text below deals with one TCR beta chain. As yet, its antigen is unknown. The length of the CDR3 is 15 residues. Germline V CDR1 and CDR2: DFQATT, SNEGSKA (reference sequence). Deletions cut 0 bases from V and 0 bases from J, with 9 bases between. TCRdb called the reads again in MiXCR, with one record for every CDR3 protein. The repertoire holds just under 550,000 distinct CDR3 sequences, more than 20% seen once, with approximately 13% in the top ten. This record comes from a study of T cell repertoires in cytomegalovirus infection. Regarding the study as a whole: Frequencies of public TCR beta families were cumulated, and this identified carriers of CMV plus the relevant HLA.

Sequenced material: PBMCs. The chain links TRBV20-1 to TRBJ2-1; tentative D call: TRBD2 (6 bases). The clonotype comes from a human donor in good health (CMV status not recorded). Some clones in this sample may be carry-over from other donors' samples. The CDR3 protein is CSARERGSSYNEQFF. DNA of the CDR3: TGCAGTGCTAGAGAACGGGGGAGCTCCTACAATGAGCAGTTCTTC.